The rows below give T cell receptor beta chains drawn from one sample of a study of T cell responses to AZD1222 COVID-19 vaccine. Method: immunoSEQ multiplex PCR; TCRdb's copy keeps in-frame clones and lacks some. The data show 140,000 or so clones, roughly nine tenths seen once. Sequenced material: peripheral blood, taken on day 0 of AZD1222 vaccination. These receptor sequences come from an adult in good health. The CDR3 runs from the conserved cysteine through the conserved F or W. Each record gives: clone size, J gene, D gene, V gene, CDR3 protein, CDR3 DNA. The D gene is left open where the match is weak. A row's size may be missing; if present it is once, few, many or a size class.

clone_size: .
j_call: TRBJ2-1
d_call: TRBD2
v_call: TRBV15
cdr3_aa: CATSRVTSGSYEQFF
cdr3_nt: TGTGCCACCAGCAGAGTAACTAGCGGGAGCTATGAGCAGTTCTTC

clone_size: .
j_call: TRBJ1-5
d_call: TRBD1
v_call: TRBV5-5
cdr3_aa: CASSPHPGTGGNQPQHF
cdr3_nt: TGTGCCAGCAGCCCCCACCCCGGGACAGGGGGCAATCAGCCCCAGCATTTT

clone_size: .
j_call: TRBJ2-7
d_call: .
v_call: TRBV3-1/TRBV3-2
cdr3_aa: CASSQGSSSSYEQYF
cdr3_nt: TGTGCCAGCAGCCAAGGCAGCTCTAGCTCCTACGAGCAGTACTTC

clone_size: once
j_call: TRBJ2-2
d_call: TRBD2
v_call: TRBV24-1
cdr3_aa: CATATSGIGTGELFF
cdr3_nt: TGTGCCACCGCCACTAGCGGGATCGGTACCGGGGAGCTGTTTTTT

clone_size: once
j_call: TRBJ1-6
d_call: .
v_call: TRBV6-1
cdr3_aa: CASSEAGNSPLHF
cdr3_nt: TGTGCCAGCAGTGAAGCGGGAAATTCACCCCTCCACTTT

clone_size: .
j_call: TRBJ1-2
d_call: .
v_call: TRBV19
cdr3_aa: CASRGNNYGYTF
cdr3_nt: TGTGCCAGTAGAGGCAACAACTATGGCTACACCTTC

clone_size: .
j_call: TRBJ1-4
d_call: .
v_call: TRBV3-1/TRBV3-2
cdr3_aa: CASSNWRREKLFF
cdr3_nt: TGTGCCAGCAGTAATTGGCGGCGGGAAAAACTGTTTTTT

clone_size: .
j_call: TRBJ1-1
d_call: .
v_call: TRBV12-3/TRBV12-4
cdr3_aa: CASRNGGTEAFF
cdr3_nt: TGTGCCAGCAGGAACGGAGGCACTGAAGCTTTCTTT

clone_size: .
j_call: TRBJ1-2
d_call: .
v_call: TRBV5-4
cdr3_aa: CASSLTVSNYGYTF
cdr3_nt: TGTGCCAGCAGCTTGACGGTCTCTAACTATGGCTACACCTTC

clone_size: .
j_call: TRBJ2-7
d_call: TRBD1
v_call: TRBV5-1
cdr3_aa: CASSWGQGRSEQYF
cdr3_nt: TGCGCCAGCAGCTGGGGACAGGGTAGGTCCGAGCAGTACTTC

clone_size: .
j_call: TRBJ2-1
d_call: .
v_call: TRBV29-1
cdr3_aa: CSVGGVRDEQFF
cdr3_nt: TGCAGCGTTGGAGGGGTCCGGGATGAGCAGTTCTTC

clone_size: once
j_call: TRBJ1-5
d_call: .
v_call: TRBV5-6
cdr3_aa: CASSLRRWRGNQPQHF
cdr3_nt: TGTGCCAGCAGCTTGCGCCGATGGAGGGGCAATCAGCCCCAGCATTTT

clone_size: .
j_call: TRBJ1-1
d_call: .
v_call: TRBV5-1
cdr3_aa: CASSSGLKDTEAFF
cdr3_nt: TGCGCCAGCAGCTCCGGACTGAAGGACACTGAAGCTTTCTTT

clone_size: .
j_call: TRBJ1-2
d_call: .
v_call: TRBV29-1
cdr3_aa: CSVGSMNYGYTF
cdr3_nt: TGCAGCGTTGGCTCAATGAACTATGGCTACACCTTC

clone_size: .
j_call: TRBJ2-6
d_call: .
v_call: TRBV5-4
cdr3_aa: CASSFRSGANVLTF
cdr3_nt: TGTGCCAGCAGCTTTCGGTCTGGGGCCAACGTCCTGACTTTC

clone_size: .
j_call: TRBJ1-5
d_call: .
v_call: TRBV5-1
cdr3_aa: CASSLGEHQPQHF
cdr3_nt: TGCGCCAGCAGCTTGGGGGAACATCAGCCCCAGCATTTT

clone_size: .
j_call: TRBJ1-1
d_call: .
v_call: TRBV3-1/TRBV3-2
cdr3_aa: CASSQGAITEAFF
cdr3_nt: TGTGCCAGCAGCCAAGGGGCCATCACTGAAGCTTTCTTT

clone_size: .
j_call: TRBJ2-7
d_call: .
v_call: TRBV28
cdr3_aa: CASSPRDNSYEQYF
cdr3_nt: TGTGCCAGCAGCCCGAGGGACAACTCCTACGAGCAGTACTTC

clone_size: .
j_call: TRBJ2-1
d_call: TRBD2
v_call: TRBV4-1
cdr3_aa: CASSLGVAGGLNNEQFF
cdr3_nt: TGCGCCAGCAGCCTCGGGGTAGCGGGGGGGTTAAACAATGAGCAGTTCTTC

clone_size: .
j_call: TRBJ2-3
d_call: TRBD2
v_call: TRBV3-1/TRBV3-2
cdr3_aa: CASSQVLAVTDTQYF
cdr3_nt: TGTGCCAGCAGCCAAGTGCTAGCGGTGACAGATACGCAGTATTTT

clone_size: .
j_call: TRBJ1-1
d_call: .
v_call: TRBV14
cdr3_aa: CASRGLNTEAFF
cdr3_nt: TGTGCCAGCAGAGGTTTGAACACTGAAGCTTTCTTT

clone_size: .
j_call: TRBJ1-1
d_call: .
v_call: TRBV30
cdr3_aa: CAWSARGFRNTEAFF
cdr3_nt: TGTGCCTGGAGTGCCAGGGGATTTAGGAACACTGAAGCTTTCTTT

clone_size: .
j_call: TRBJ1-1
d_call: .
v_call: TRBV7-2
cdr3_aa: CASSLVERAEAFF
cdr3_nt: TGTGCCAGCAGCTTAGTCGAGAGGGCTGAAGCTTTCTTT

clone_size: .
j_call: TRBJ1-1
d_call: .
v_call: TRBV6-5
cdr3_aa: CASLPVMGTEAFF
cdr3_nt: TGTGCCAGCCTGCCCGTAATGGGCACTGAAGCTTTCTTT

clone_size: .
j_call: TRBJ2-7
d_call: TRBD1
v_call: TRBV18
cdr3_aa: CASSLQGNSYEQYF
cdr3_nt: TGTGCCAGCTCACTACAGGGGAACTCCTACGAGCAGTACTTC

clone_size: .
j_call: TRBJ1-5
d_call: TRBD1
v_call: TRBV18
cdr3_aa: CASSPPGTGGINQPQHF
cdr3_nt: TGTGCCAGCTCACCACCCGGGACAGGGGGAATAAATCAGCCCCAGCATTTT

clone_size: once
j_call: TRBJ2-1
d_call: .
v_call: TRBV5-1
cdr3_aa: CASSLGTAYNEQFF
cdr3_nt: TGCGCCAGCAGCTTGGGGACAGCTTACAATGAGCAGTTCTTC

clone_size: .
j_call: TRBJ2-7
d_call: .
v_call: TRBV20-1
cdr3_aa: CSASSGENYEQYF
cdr3_nt: TGCAGTGCTAGTTCGGGGGAGAACTACGAGCAGTACTTC

clone_size: .
j_call: TRBJ2-5
d_call: .
v_call: TRBV5-4
cdr3_aa: CASSLGRVQETQYF
cdr3_nt: TGTGCCAGCAGCTTGGGACGGGTCCAAGAGACCCAGTACTTC

clone_size: .
j_call: TRBJ2-1
d_call: .
v_call: TRBV9
cdr3_aa: CASSVLAWNEQFF
cdr3_nt: TGTGCCAGCAGCGTACTAGCCTGGAATGAGCAGTTCTTC

clone_size: .
j_call: TRBJ2-5
d_call: .
v_call: TRBV13
cdr3_aa: CASSLVSGGTQYF
cdr3_nt: TGTGCCAGCAGCTTAGTATCGGGCGGGACCCAGTACTTC

clone_size: .
j_call: TRBJ2-2
d_call: TRBD2
v_call: TRBV18
cdr3_aa: CASSPWTSGTGELFF
cdr3_nt: TGTGCCAGCTCCCCCTGGACTAGCGGGACCGGGGAGCTGTTTTTT

clone_size: .
j_call: TRBJ1-2
d_call: .
v_call: TRBV25-1
cdr3_aa: CASSESGGLSNYGYTF
cdr3_nt: TGTGCCAGCAGTGAATCGGGCGGCCTTTCTAACTATGGCTACACCTTC

clone_size: .
j_call: TRBJ1-6
d_call: .
v_call: TRBV5-1
cdr3_aa: CASSFGGNNSPLHF
cdr3_nt: TGCGCCAGCAGCTTCGGCGGGAATAATTCACCCCTCCACTTT

clone_size: .
j_call: TRBJ2-2
d_call: .
v_call: TRBV5-4
cdr3_aa: CASSAGLRTGELFF
cdr3_nt: TGTGCCAGCAGCGCGGGACTTCGCACCGGGGAGCTGTTTTTT

clone_size: .
j_call: TRBJ2-1
d_call: TRBD2
v_call: TRBV7-3
cdr3_aa: CASSLTSGNNEQFF
cdr3_nt: TGTGCCAGCAGCTTAACTAGCGGGAACAATGAGCAGTTCTTC

clone_size: .
j_call: TRBJ2-3
d_call: TRBD2
v_call: TRBV20-1
cdr3_aa: CSASRVTGGVTDTQYF
cdr3_nt: TGCAGTGCTAGTAGAGTCACGGGGGGGGTCACAGATACGCAGTATTTT

clone_size: .
j_call: TRBJ2-1
d_call: .
v_call: TRBV11-2
cdr3_aa: CASSLGGHEQFF
cdr3_nt: TGTGCCAGCAGCTTGGGGGGGCATGAGCAGTTCTTC

clone_size: .
j_call: TRBJ1-4
d_call: .
v_call: TRBV6-5
cdr3_aa: CASSYSILANEKLFF
cdr3_nt: TGTGCCAGCAGTTACTCGATATTGGCTAATGAAAAACTGTTTTTT

clone_size: .
j_call: TRBJ1-1
d_call: .
v_call: TRBV7-9
cdr3_aa: CASSLPPGDTEAFF
cdr3_nt: TGTGCCAGCAGCTTACCCCCCGGGGACACTGAAGCTTTCTTT

clone_size: .
j_call: TRBJ2-2
d_call: .
v_call: TRBV12-1
cdr3_aa: CASSHWLAGELFF
cdr3_nt: TGTGCCAGCAGCCATTGGTTAGCCGGGGAGCTGTTTTTT

clone_size: once
j_call: TRBJ2-7
d_call: .
v_call: TRBV27
cdr3_aa: CASSLWAGNSYEQYF
cdr3_nt: TGTGCCAGCAGTTTATGGGCAGGGAACTCCTACGAGCAGTACTTC

clone_size: .
j_call: TRBJ1-5
d_call: .
v_call: TRBV7-9
cdr3_aa: CASSSGQYDQPQHF
cdr3_nt: TGTGCCAGCAGCAGTGGACAGTACGATCAGCCCCAGCATTTT

clone_size: .
j_call: TRBJ1-5
d_call: .
v_call: TRBV30
cdr3_aa: CAWSSQDQPQHF
cdr3_nt: TGTGCCTGGAGTTCCCAGGATCAGCCCCAGCATTTT

clone_size: .
j_call: TRBJ1-2
d_call: .
v_call: TRBV30
cdr3_aa: CAWGEGLGYGYTF
cdr3_nt: TGTGCCTGGGGGGAGGGGCTCGGCTATGGCTACACCTTC

clone_size: .
j_call: TRBJ1-4
d_call: TRBD1
v_call: TRBV5-4
cdr3_aa: CASSLADRAQEKLFF
cdr3_nt: TGTGCCAGCAGCTTGGCCGACAGGGCTCAAGAAAAACTGTTTTTT

clone_size: .
j_call: TRBJ1-1
d_call: TRBD1
v_call: TRBV6-5
cdr3_aa: CAGQTGKTEAFF
cdr3_nt: TGTGCCGGCCAGACAGGGAAGACTGAAGCTTTCTTT

clone_size: few
j_call: TRBJ2-1
d_call: TRBD2
v_call: TRBV20-1
cdr3_aa: CSASSLGLAGVDPHNEQFF
cdr3_nt: TGCAGTGCTAGTAGCCTGGGACTAGCGGGAGTGGACCCTCACAATGAGCAGTTCTTC

clone_size: .
j_call: TRBJ1-1
d_call: TRBD1
v_call: TRBV30
cdr3_aa: CAWARIQGRTEAFF
cdr3_nt: TGTGCCTGGGCCCGGATACAGGGGAGGACTGAAGCTTTCTTT

clone_size: .
j_call: TRBJ2-3
d_call: TRBD2
v_call: TRBV9
cdr3_aa: CASSVLGTSGRAGDTQYF
cdr3_nt: TGTGCCAGCAGCGTTCTAGGGACTAGCGGGAGGGCCGGGGATACGCAGTATTTT

clone_size: .
j_call: TRBJ2-1
d_call: TRBD1
v_call: TRBV28
cdr3_aa: CASSLAGTGALQQFF
cdr3_nt: TGTGCCAGCAGCCTTGCCGGGACAGGGGCCCTGCAGCAGTTCTTC

clone_size: .
j_call: TRBJ2-3
d_call: .
v_call: TRBV12-3/TRBV12-4
cdr3_aa: CASRYFTDTQYF
cdr3_nt: TGTGCCAGCAGGTATTTCACAGATACGCAGTATTTT

clone_size: .
j_call: TRBJ2-7
d_call: .
v_call: TRBV2
cdr3_aa: CASRASGTPGYEQYF
cdr3_nt: TGTGCCAGCAGAGCCTCCGGGACACCGGGCTACGAGCAGTACTTC

clone_size: .
j_call: TRBJ1-1
d_call: TRBD1
v_call: TRBV4-1
cdr3_aa: CASSPRDSGGTEAFF
cdr3_nt: TGCGCCAGCAGCCCGAGGGACAGCGGGGGAACTGAAGCTTTCTTT

clone_size: few
j_call: TRBJ2-5
d_call: TRBD2
v_call: TRBV4-2
cdr3_aa: CASSRSSLAVIQETQYF
cdr3_nt: TGTGCCAGCAGCCGCTCTAGTCTAGCGGTGATTCAAGAGACCCAGTACTTC